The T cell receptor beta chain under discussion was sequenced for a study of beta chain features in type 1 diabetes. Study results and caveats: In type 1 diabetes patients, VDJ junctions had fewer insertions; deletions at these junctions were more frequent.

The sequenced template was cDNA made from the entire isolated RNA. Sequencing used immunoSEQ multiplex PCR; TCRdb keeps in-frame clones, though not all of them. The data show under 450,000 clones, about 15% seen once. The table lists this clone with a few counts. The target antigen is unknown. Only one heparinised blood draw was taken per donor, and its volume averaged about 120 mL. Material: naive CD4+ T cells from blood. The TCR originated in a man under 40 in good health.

The CDR3: CASSQGQIRDIQYF. CDR3 bases: TGTGCCAGCAGCCAAGGACAGATCAGAGACATTCAGTACTTC. The V gene is TRBV14, the J gene TRBJ2-4, with D tentatively TRBD1 (5 bases). This CDR3 is 14 amino acids long. V shed 1 base and J shed 8 bases, with 12 bases lying between them. The germline V gene encodes CDR1 SGHDN and CDR2 FVKESK.